Listed below are T cell receptor beta chains from one sample, sequenced in a study of identifying expanded T cells in peripheral blood. Clones were read by immunoSEQ multiplex PCR, and TCRdb kept only the in-frame ones, dropping some. The sample comprises approximately 92,000 clones, 70% to 90% of which are singletons, and roughly 4.4% rests with the top ten. The specimen was blood. The receptors derive from a person aged 18 to 75 in good health. CDR3s include the opening cysteine and the closing phenylalanine or tryptophan. The order of the fields is clone size, V gene, D gene, J gene, CDR3 DNA, CDR3 protein. D genes are given only for firm matches. The listing skips clone size in some rows; elsewhere it reads once, few, many or a size class.

>NA|TRBV14|TRBD1|TRBJ1-4
TGTGCCAGCAGCGTCGGACAGGGCAATGAAAAACTGTTTTTT
CASSVGQGNEKLFF
>NA|TRBV19|TRBD1|TRBJ1-1
TGTGCCAGTAGTATAGCTGGGACAGGGAGATCTGAAGCTTTCTTT
CASSIAGTGRSEAFF
>NA|TRBV7-2|NA|TRBJ2-1
TGTGCCAGCAGCTTATATGGAAATGAGCAGTTCTTC
CASSLYGNEQFF
>NA|TRBV7-6|NA|TRBJ1-2
TGTGCCAGCAGCTTAGACGACAGTGATAACTATGGCTACACCTTC
CASSLDDSDNYGYTF
>once|TRBV6-1|NA|TRBJ1-4
TGTGCCAGCAGTTGGGGCAGTCTTAATGAAAAACTGTTTTTT
CASSWGSLNEKLFF
>NA|TRBV2|NA|TRBJ2-7
TGTGCCAGCAGTGACAACGTAGTCTCCTACGAGCAGTACTTC
CASSDNVVSYEQYF
>NA|TRBV30|TRBD1|TRBJ2-1
TGTGCCTGGAGCCCGGGACAGGGGGGCAATGAGCAGTTCTTC
CAWSPGQGGNEQFF
>NA|TRBV6-5|NA|TRBJ2-1
TGTGCCAGCAGTTACTGGGGCGACTCCTACAATGAGCAGTTCTTC
CASSYWGDSYNEQFF
>NA|TRBV28|TRBD2|TRBJ2-7
TGTGCCAGCACTCGGGGGGGAGGAAGCTCCTACGAGCAGTACTTC
CASTRGGGSSYEQYF
>NA|TRBV2|TRBD1|TRBJ1-3
TGTGCCAGCAGTGAACAGGGGGGGTTCGGAAACACCATATATTTT
CASSEQGGFGNTIYF
>NA|TRBV18|NA|TRBJ2-2
TGTGCCAGCTCACCCCAAGGGGTCGGGGAGCTGTTTTTT
CASSPQGVGELFF
>NA|TRBV2|NA|TRBJ1-1
TGTGCCAGCAGTGAAATCGGTCCCCCCCCGAACACTGAAGCTTTCTTT
CASSEIGPPPNTEAFF
>NA|TRBV7-7|NA|TRBJ2-3
TGTGCCAGCAGCTACAGCTATAGCACAGATACGCAGTATTTT
CASSYSYSTDTQYF
>NA|TRBV11-3|NA|TRBJ2-1
TGTGCCAGCAGCTTAGGGGCGGGGTACTACAATGAGCAGTTCTTC
CASSLGAGYYNEQFF
>NA|TRBV29-1|NA|TRBJ1-1
TGCAGCGGAGAGTGGATGAACACTGAAGCTTTCTTT
CSGEWMNTEAFF
>NA|TRBV11-2|NA|TRBJ2-7
TGTGCCAGCAGCGACAACAACCTCGGCCTCTACGAGCAGTACTTC
CASSDNNLGLYEQYF
>NA|TRBV29-1|TRBD1|TRBJ1-2
TGCAGCGTTTCCCACGGACAGGGTAGGACCTTC
CSVSHGQGRTF
>few|TRBV19|NA|TRBJ1-2
TGTGCCAGTAGTACAATCACATCAGACAGCAGCTATGGCTACACCTTC
CASSTITSDSSYGYTF
>few|TRBV7-9|NA|TRBJ1-3
TGTGCCAGCAGCCCTGCCGGGACCTCTGGAAACACCATATATTTT
CASSPAGTSGNTIYF
>NA|TRBV5-1|NA|TRBJ1-2
TGCGCCAGCAGCGGATCGCTAGGACCTCTTAACTATGGCTACACCTTC
CASSGSLGPLNYGYTF
>few|TRBV18|TRBD1|TRBJ1-3
TGTGCCAGCTCACCGCTGATGACAGGGGAGACTGGAAACACCATATATTTT
CASSPLMTGETGNTIYF
>NA|TRBV27|TRBD1|TRBJ2-7
TGTGCCAGCAGTAGGGACAGGGGGGTCTACGAGCAGTACTTC
CASSRDRGVYEQYF
>once|TRBV4-3|NA|TRBJ2-7
TGCGCCAGCAGCCAAGATCACCAGGGATACGAGCAGTACTTC
CASSQDHQGYEQYF
>NA|TRBV6-5|TRBD1|TRBJ2-3
TGTGCCAGCAGTAGGCGGGACAGGGAAAAATTGACGCAGTATTTT
CASSRRDREKLTQYF
>NA|TRBV6-6|NA|TRBJ2-7
TGTGCCAGCAGTTACGACACCTCAGACGGCGAGCAGTACTTC
CASSYDTSDGEQYF
>NA|TRBV10-3|NA|TRBJ1-1
TGTGCCATCAAAATTACAAACAGGGCTGGGGCTGAAGCTTTCTTT
CAIKITNRAGAEAFF
>NA|TRBV27|NA|TRBJ2-7
TGTGCCAGCAGTTCGTTCTACGAGCAGTACTTC
CASSSFYEQYF
>NA|TRBV4-3|NA|TRBJ1-3
TGCGCCAGCAGCCCGCGCCCTGCGGGGGAGATGGGAGACACCATATATTTT
CASSPRPAGEMGDTIYF
>once|TRBV5-5|NA|TRBJ1-2
TGTGCCAGCAGCCAGGCGGTGGGGAAAGCTAACTATGGCTACACCTTC
CASSQAVGKANYGYTF
>NA|TRBV4-3|TRBD1|TRBJ1-6
TGCGCCAGCAGCTGGGGACAGCCTAATTCACCCCTCCACTTT
CASSWGQPNSPLHF
>NA|TRBV7-6|NA|TRBJ1-5
TGTGCCAGCAGCTTAGGACCGAATCAGCCCCAGCATTTT
CASSLGPNQPQHF
>NA|TRBV27|NA|TRBJ2-1
TGTGCCAGCAGTTTATCCCACCAGCGGCCGAGGCGGAATGAGCAGTTCTTC
CASSLSHQRPRRNEQFF
>NA|TRBV4-3|NA|TRBJ1-2
TGCGCCAGCAGCCAAGGAGTCCAAGGATGGAACTATGGCTACACCTTC
CASSQGVQGWNYGYTF
>NA|TRBV29-1|TRBD1|TRBJ1-3
TGCAGCGTACTACAGGGGGCTGGGGGAAACACCATATATTTT
CSVLQGAGGNTIYF
>few|TRBV7-2|TRBD2|TRBJ2-3
TGTGCCAGCAGCTTCGGGGGGGGCATGACAGATACGCAGTATTTT
CASSFGGGMTDTQYF
>once|TRBV6-6|TRBD1|TRBJ1-1
TGTGCCAGCAGACCAACTACAGGGGTTACTGAAGCTTTCTTT
CASRPTTGVTEAFF
>many|TRBV29-1|NA|TRBJ2-1
TGCAGCGTTGGTGGAGCCAGTGAGCAGTTCTTC
CSVGGASEQFF
>NA|TRBV7-9|NA|TRBJ1-1
TGTGCCAGCAGCCCAGGACGTACCACTGAAGCTTTCTTT
CASSPGRTTEAFF
>NA|TRBV5-1|NA|TRBJ1-6
TGCGCCAGCAGCTTGGGCGGGGAAGTCGGGTCACCCCTCCACTTT
CASSLGGEVGSPLHF
>few|TRBV2|NA|TRBJ2-1
TGTGCCAGCAGTGAAGCGCTTGTAGAGCAGTTCTTC
CASSEALVEQFF
>NA|TRBV6-6|TRBD2|TRBJ2-4
TGTGCCAGCAGTTACGGGGCGGGGGGACCCAAAAACATTCAGTACTTC
CASSYGAGGPKNIQYF
>NA|TRBV9|NA|TRBJ1-1
TGTGCCAGCAGCCCATTCGGCCGGGCCAACACTGAAGCTTTCTTT
CASSPFGRANTEAFF